These 3 T cell receptor beta chains were sequenced from one sample in a study of T-cell memory formation after mild COVID-19. From the 5' RACE reads, TCRdb called clonotypes with MiXCR, one entry per CDR3 protein. The table records roughly 250,000 distinct CDR3 sequences, over 15% of them present only once. The sequenced sample consisted of PBMCs or a T cell subset sorted from them (not recorded which). The source is a man between 18 and 29 years old who had mild COVID-19 (a few samples of this study predate the infection). Cell type and time point are not known.

The V and J genes are TRBV6-2 or TRBV6-3 and TRBJ2-1; D is unclear. V dropped 7 bases and J dropped 3 bases, with 10 bases sitting between them. CDR1 is MNHEY, CDR2 SVGEGT, per germline. The CDR3 has 13 residues. Here the CDR3 DNA reads TGTGCCAGCATCGACTGGTTCTACAATGAGCAGTTCTTC. Protein: CASIDWFYNEQFF.

The rearrangement uses TRBV12-3 or TRBV12-4 and TRBJ2-1, with TRBD2 matching over 12 bases. The CDR3 covers 15 residues. Losses at the gene ends were 1 base for V and 7 bases for J; bases not matched to a gene: 2. The CDR3 spells CASSLDLAGGNEQFF. In DNA, the CDR3 is TGTGCCAGCAGTTTAGATCTAGCGGGGGGGAATGAGCAGTTCTTC.

This clonotype was detected ten times or more. V and J are TRBV7-3 and TRBJ2-7, with 8 bases aligning to TRBD1. Per germline, CDR1 SGHTA and CDR2 FQGTGA. The CDR3 is 13 residues long. With 4 bases clipped from V and 5 bases from J, the junction kept 4 bases outside the gene matches. CDR3 region: CASSWTGRDEQYF. The CDR3 bases are TGTGCCAGCAGCTGGACAGGGCGGGACGAGCAGTACTTC.